Included here is one T cell receptor (beta chain) sequence, with context. The antigen is not known. One junction end does not reproduce the germline sequence, and a read error may be involved. A second PCR, run for about 6 to 11 cycles, used a sample-barcoded 5' primer plus a J-beta primer mix. Each sample provided no less than 3 million CDR3-containing paired-end reads. TCRdb used MiXCR to reprocess the 5' RACE reads, holding one entry per CDR3 protein. The sample consists of some 900,000 distinct CDR3 sequences, around 48% of them appearing once. The source of the sample is a study of blood T cells in healthy people across ages. Study observations and caveats: Observed TCR beta diversity showed a strong correlation with the percentage of naive T cells as measured by flow cytometry. As age increased, TCR beta diversity per million T cells fell in a roughly linear fashion. Those diversity estimates obtained from one million T cells were thought to be underestimates.

This CDR3 is built from 14 residues. Germline V gives CDR1 SNHLY, CDR2 FYNNEI. The sequence derives from a man aged 30 to 45 in good health. The gene calls are TRBV2 and TRBJ2-7, with D tentatively TRBD1 or TRBD2 (5 bases each). Sequenced: blood. The CDR3 DNA reads TGTGCCAGTCTGGCCGGGGCACCCGTTGGCGAGCAGTATTTC. It yields the protein CASLAGAPVGEQYF.